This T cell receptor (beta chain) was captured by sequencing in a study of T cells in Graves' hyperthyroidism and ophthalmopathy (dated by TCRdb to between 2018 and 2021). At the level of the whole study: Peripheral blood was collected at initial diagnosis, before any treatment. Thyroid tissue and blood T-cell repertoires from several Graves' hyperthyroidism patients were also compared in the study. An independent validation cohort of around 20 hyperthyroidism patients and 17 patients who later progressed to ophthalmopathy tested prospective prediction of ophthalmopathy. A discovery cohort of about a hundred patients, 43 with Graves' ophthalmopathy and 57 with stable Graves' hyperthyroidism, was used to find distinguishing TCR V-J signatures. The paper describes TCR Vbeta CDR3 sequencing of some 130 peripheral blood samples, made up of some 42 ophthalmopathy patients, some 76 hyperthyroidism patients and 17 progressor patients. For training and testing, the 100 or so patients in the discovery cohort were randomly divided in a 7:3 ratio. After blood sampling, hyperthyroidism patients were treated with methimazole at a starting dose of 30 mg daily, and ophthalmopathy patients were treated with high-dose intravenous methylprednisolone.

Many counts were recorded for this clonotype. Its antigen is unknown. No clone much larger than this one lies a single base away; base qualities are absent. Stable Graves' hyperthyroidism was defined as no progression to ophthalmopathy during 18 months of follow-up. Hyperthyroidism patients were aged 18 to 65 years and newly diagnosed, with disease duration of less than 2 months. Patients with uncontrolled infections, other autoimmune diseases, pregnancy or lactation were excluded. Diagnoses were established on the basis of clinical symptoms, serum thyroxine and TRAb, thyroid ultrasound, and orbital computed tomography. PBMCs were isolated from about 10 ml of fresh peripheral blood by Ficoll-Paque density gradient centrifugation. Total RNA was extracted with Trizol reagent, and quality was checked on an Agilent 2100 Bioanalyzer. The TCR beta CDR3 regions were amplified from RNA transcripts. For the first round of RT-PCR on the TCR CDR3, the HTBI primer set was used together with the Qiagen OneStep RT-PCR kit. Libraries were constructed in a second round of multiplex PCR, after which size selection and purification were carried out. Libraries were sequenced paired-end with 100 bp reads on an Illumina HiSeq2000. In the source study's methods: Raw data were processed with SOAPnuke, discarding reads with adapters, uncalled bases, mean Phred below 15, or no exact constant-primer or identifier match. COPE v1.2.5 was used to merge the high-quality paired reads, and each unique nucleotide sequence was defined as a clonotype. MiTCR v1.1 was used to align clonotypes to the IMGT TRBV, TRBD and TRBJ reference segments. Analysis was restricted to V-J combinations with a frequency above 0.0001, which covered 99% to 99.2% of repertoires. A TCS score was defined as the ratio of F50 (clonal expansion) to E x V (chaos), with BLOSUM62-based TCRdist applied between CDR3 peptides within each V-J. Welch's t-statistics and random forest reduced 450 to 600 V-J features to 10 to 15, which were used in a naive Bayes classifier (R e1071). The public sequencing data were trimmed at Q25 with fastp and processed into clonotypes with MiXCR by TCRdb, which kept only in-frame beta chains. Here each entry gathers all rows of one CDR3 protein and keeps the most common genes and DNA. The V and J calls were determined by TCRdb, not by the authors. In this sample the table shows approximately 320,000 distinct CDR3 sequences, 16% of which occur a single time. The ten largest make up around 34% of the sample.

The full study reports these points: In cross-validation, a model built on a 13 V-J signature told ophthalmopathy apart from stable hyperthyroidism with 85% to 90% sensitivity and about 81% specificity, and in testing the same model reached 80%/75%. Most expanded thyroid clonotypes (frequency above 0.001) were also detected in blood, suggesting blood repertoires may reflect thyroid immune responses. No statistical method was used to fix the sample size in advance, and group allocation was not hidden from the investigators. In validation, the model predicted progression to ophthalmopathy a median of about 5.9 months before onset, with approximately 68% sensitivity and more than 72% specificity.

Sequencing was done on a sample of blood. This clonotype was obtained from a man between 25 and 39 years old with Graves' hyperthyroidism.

The CDR3 region has the sequence CSAPRLDRGYEQYF. DNA sequence: TGCAGTGCTCCCCGTCTCGACAGGGGATACGAGCAGTACTTC. This chain joins TRBV20-1 to TRBJ2-7, and TRBD1 aligns with 8 junction nucleotides. For CDR1 and CDR2, the germline V gene (reference sequence) lists DFQATT and SNEGSKA. The germline V end is reduced by 5 bases and the J end by 4 bases; junction bases left unmatched: 10. Counted from cysteine to phenylalanine, this CDR3 has 14 amino acids. CDR3 DNA only is kept here, 42 bases in frame from base 1.